These 32 T cell receptor beta chains were all obtained from the same sample, sequenced in a study of cytomegalovirus exposure and HLA in healthy donors. The PCR employed 60 Vbeta primers together with 13 Jbeta primers. This table comes from immunoSEQ multiplex PCR, and its TCRdb copy is limited to in-frame clones, with some not included. The sample has approximately 180,000 clones; 80% are singletons. Sequencing was carried out using PBMCs. All receptors derive from a man aged 25-40 years in good health and CMV-seropositive.

The rearrangement joins TRBV9 to TRBJ2-3; 7 bases match TRBD1. The CDR3 covers 17 residues. Germline V gene sequence: CDR1 SGDLS, CDR2 YYNGEE. J was trimmed by 2 bases and V by 4 bases; bases with no gene match: 13. The CDR3 here is CASSPLPGTDYTDTQYF. DNA of the CDR3: TGTGCCAGCAGCCCACTCCCCGGGACAGATTACACAGATACGCAGTATTTT.

The CDR3 DNA reads as TGTGCCAGCAAGGACCGACCGACAGGGAGGTACGAGCAGTACTTC. It codes for CASKDRPTGRYEQYF. The J gene is TRBJ2-5, the V gene TRBV27, with a possible D match to TRBD1 (7 bases). The end of the DNA aligns better with TRBJ2-7, so the J call may be wrong. Per the germline V gene, CDR1 is MNHEY and CDR2 is SMNVEV (reference sequence). The CDR3 contains 15 residues.

The V gene is TRBV7-2, the J gene TRBJ1-5; unclear D gene. Germline V gene data show CDR1 as SGHTA and CDR2 as FQGNSA. The germline V and J ends were trimmed by 3 bases and 5 bases, with 11 bases remaining between them. The CDR3 extends over 14 amino acids. CDR3 sequence reads: CASSLRGSDQPQHF. CDR3 DNA: TGTGCCAGCAGCTTGCGGGGTTCAGATCAGCCCCAGCATTTT. The variable domain in full, completed from reference TRBV7-2 and TRBJ1-5, reads GAGVSQSPSNKVTEKGKDVELRCDPISGHTALYWYRQSLGQGLEFLIYFQGNSAPDKSGLPSDRFSAERTGGSVSTLTIQRTQQEDSAVYLCASSLRGSDQPQHFGDGTRLSIL.

The chain couples TRBV2 to TRBJ2-6; TRBD1 matches at 7 bases. The junction had 13 bases not matched to a gene; V was cut back by 6 bases and J by 2 bases. There are 18 residues in the CDR3. Germline CDR1 is SNHLY and CDR2 is FYNNEI. This CDR3 is CASRKGRTGRAGANVLTF. CDR3 coding DNA: TGTGCCAGCAGGAAGGGGCGGACAGGCAGAGCTGGGGCCAACGTCCTGACTTTC. Full variable domain (missing parts from reference TRBV2 and TRBJ2-6): EPEVTQTPSHQVTQMGQEVILRCVPISNHLYFYWYRQILGQKVEFLVSFYNNEISEKSEIFDDQFSVERPDGSNFTLKIRSTKLEDSAMYFCASRKGRTGRAGANVLTFGAGSRLTVL.

The rearrangement joins TRBV19 to TRBJ1-1; TRBD1 matches 7 bases. V dropped 6 bases and J dropped 8; count of bases not matched to a gene: 12. The V gene's germline CDR1 is LNHDA and CDR2 SQIVND (reference sequence). The CDR3 is 14 residues long. The CDR3 DNA reads TGTGCCAGTAGCTCAACGGGACAGCGCCTCGAAGCTTTCTTT. Its translation is CASSSTGQRLEAFF.

The chain couples TRBV6-6 to TRBJ2-5; 8 bases are shared with TRBD2. The germline gives CDR1 MNHNY, CDR2 SVGAGI (reference sequence). CDR3 size: 14 residues. V gave up 4 bases and J gave up 2 bases; unmatched junction bases: 3. In DNA form, the CDR3 reads TGTGCCAGCAGTTTGACTAGCGTTCAAGAGACCCAGTACTTC. Protein sequence: CASSLTSVQETQYF.

This clone has just one count. The chain carries TRBV9 and TRBJ1-3; weak D call: TRBD1 (5 bases). The CDR3 length is 15 residues. Trimming removed 5 bases from V and 3 bases from J, with 15 bases in between. The germline V gene encodes CDR1 SGDLS and CDR2 YYNGEE. CDR3 bases: TGTGCCAGCAGTGCGACAGTAGGAAGTGGAAACACCATATATTTT. It encodes CASSATVGSGNTIYF.

V is TRBV21-1 and J is TRBJ1-2; the tabulated D call, TRBD1, remains unverified against the DNA. TRBV21-1 is an annotated pseudogene. This CDR3 comprises 16 residues. This CDR3 reads CASTKIGYRSNYGYTF. The CDR3 region has the DNA TGTGCCAGCACCAAAATTGGTTACAGGAGCAACTATGGCTACACCTTC.

V gene TRBV5-1 combines with J gene TRBJ2-5; TRBD1 agrees at 11 bases. The J call is doubtful: the DNA matches TRBJ2-7 better. The CDR3 has 17 amino acids. Per germline, CDR1 SGHRS and CDR2 YFSETQ. CDR3 sequence: CASIVIGQGAEVYEQYF. In DNA, the CDR3 is TGCGCCAGCATCGTAATAGGACAGGGGGCTGAGGTTTACGAGCAGTACTTC.

The J gene is TRBJ2-7, the V gene TRBV5-1, with 9 positions matching TRBD1. This CDR3 is built from 17 residues. Germline lookup yields CDR1 SGHRS and CDR2 YFSETQ. V trimming: 0 bases; J trimming: 2 bases; junction bases outside the gene matches: 9. The CDR3 DNA reads TGCGCCAGCAGCTTGGTTTTAGCCGGGACAGGGCCCTACGAGCAGTACTTC. It codes for CASSLVLAGTGPYEQYF.

CDR3 coding DNA: TGTGCCACCACAGCGGGACCTGGGGCCAACGTCCTGACTTTC. Amino acid sequence: CATTAGPGANVLTF. This chain links TRBV9 with TRBJ2-6; 7 bases match TRBD2. CDR3 length: 14 residues. Germline trimming cut 9 bases from V and 2 bases from J; bases unmatched to any gene: 5. The germline gives CDR1 SGDLS, CDR2 YYNGEE.

The chain uses TRBV5-5 and TRBJ1-1; 7 positions match TRBD1. The junction had 4 bases not matched to a gene; V was cut back by 1 base and J by 4 bases. The CDR3 sequence is 14 residues long. Germline V lookup: CDR1 SGHKS, CDR2 YYEKEE (reference sequence). As DNA, the CDR3 is TGTGCCAGCAGCTTGACAGGGGAAGGCACTGAAGCTTTCTTT. Its protein product is CASSLTGEGTEAFF.

The chain carries TRBV19 and TRBJ2-7; tentative D call: TRBD2 (5 bases). This CDR3 is built from 14 residues. From germline, CDR1 is LNHDA and CDR2 SQIVND (reference sequence). Trimming shortened V by 1 base and J by 0 bases, and 7 bases separated the two germline ends. CDR3: CASSIGTASYEQYF. CDR3 sequence (DNA): TGTGCCAGTAGTATAGGGACTGCCTCCTACGAGCAGTACTTC.

This chain uses TRBV29-1 with TRBJ2-7, with 11 bases that match TRBD1. Germline CDR1 is SQVTM and CDR2 is ANQGSEA. The CDR3 spans 13 residues. Trimming cost V 7 bases and J 5 bases; bases outside gene matches: 7. CDR3 amino acids: CSALRTGGHEQYF. The CDR3 nucleotides are TGCAGCGCCCTGCGGACAGGGGGCCACGAGCAGTACTTC.

The chain carries TRBV28 and TRBJ1-2; D call uncertain. The length of the CDR3 is 13 residues. Germline CDR1 MDHEN, CDR2 SYDVKM. V lost 6 bases to trimming and J lost 4 bases, with 12 bases between them. CDR3 residues: CASSLAHLYGYTF. The DNA of the CDR3 is TGTGCCAGCAGCCTGGCCCACCTCTATGGCTACACCTTC.

The chain recombines TRBV5-1 with TRBJ2-7, with D possibly TRBD1 on 5 matching bases. Germline V CDR1 and CDR2: SGHRS, YFSETQ. The germline V and J ends were trimmed by 2 bases and 2 bases, with 11 bases remaining between them. CDR3 length equals 14 residues. DNA of the CDR3: TGCGCCAGCAGCTTATATGGGGCTCCCTACGAGCAGTACTTC. The encoded protein is CASSLYGAPYEQYF.

The chain has TRBV15 and TRBJ2-5; no clear D gene. V was clipped by 0 bases and J by 2 bases, with 10 bases between them. Germline V gene sequence: CDR1 LNHNV, CDR2 YYDKDF (reference sequence). The CDR3 runs 15 residues. Here the CDR3 reads CATSRDMQAQETQYF. CDR3 nucleotide sequence: TGTGCCACCAGCAGAGATATGCAGGCTCAAGAGACCCAGTACTTC. Full variable domain (outside the CDR3, taken from reference TRBV15 and TRBJ2-5): DAMVIQNPRYQVTQFGKPVTLSCSQTLNHNVMYWYQQKSSQAPKLLFHYYDKDFNNEADTPDNFQSRRPNTSFCFLDIRSPGLGDTAMYLCATSRDMQAQETQYFGPGTRLLVL.

This sequence joins TRBV5-1 and TRBJ2-1, with TRBD1 matching over 8 bases. This CDR3 has 16 residues. Germline CDR1 reads SGHRS; CDR2 reads YFSETQ. The V and J ends lost 7 bases and 6 bases, in that order; junction bases with no gene match: 15. The CDR3 DNA reads as TGCGCCAGCTCAGACTCCGGGACAGGAAATGGCAATGAGCAGTTCTTC. Encoded protein: CASSDSGTGNGNEQFF.

The chain couples TRBV9 to TRBJ1-6; 8 bases align to TRBD1. V lost 3 bases and J lost 11; bases outside the gene matches: 19. CDR1 is SGDLS and CDR2 is YYNGEE in the germline V gene. This CDR3 is built from 18 residues. The DNA for the CDR3 is TGTGCCAGCAGCGCAGCTGCGCCAGGGGGACAGGCAAGTCCACCCCTCCACTTT. It codes for CASSAAAPGGQASPPLHF. The full variable domain, with the rest looked up from reference TRBV9 and TRBJ1-6, is DSGVTQTPKHLITATGQRVTLRCSPRSGDLSVYWYQQSLDQGLQFLIQYYNGEERAKGNILERFSAQQFPDLHSELNLSSLELGDSALYFCASSAAAPGGQASPPLHFGNGTRLTVT.

This CDR3 reads CASSEWVSGEQFF. DNA for the CDR3: TGTGCCAGCAGTGAATGGGTGTCAGGTGAGCAGTTCTTC. This chain links TRBV2 with TRBJ2-1; D is ambiguous. The germline gives CDR1 SNHLY, CDR2 FYNNEI. The CDR3 runs 13 residues. With 2 bases removed from V and 9 bases from J, the gap between germline ends came to 11 bases.

The rearrangement joins TRBV11-2 to TRBJ1-1, with TRBD1 identical over 9 bases. Trimming removed 0 bases from V and 10 bases from J; junction bases left unmatched: 12. The CDR3 spans 16 residues. CDR1 is SGHAT and CDR2 is FQNNGV in the germline V gene. The CDR3 region has the DNA TGTGCCAGCAGCTTAGATCCCATATTACAGGGGGCGACAGCTTTCTTT. Translating gives CASSLDPILQGATAFF.

The chain couples TRBV6-1 to TRBJ2-3; a weak D match, TRBD1 (6 bases). Germline-derived CDR1 and CDR2 are MNHNS and SASEGT. V was clipped by 10 bases and J by 6 bases, with 11 bases between them. CDR3 size: 11 residues. The CDR3 reads CATGGGDTQYF. The DNA of the CDR3 is TGTGCCACCGGTGGGGGCGATACGCAGTATTTT.

The sample holds a few counts of this clone. DNA of the CDR3: TGCGCCAGCAGCTTAGGACAGGGAGGCTACTACGAGCAGTACTTC. Its protein is CASSLGQGGYYEQYF. The V and J genes are TRBV5-1 and TRBJ2-7; 8 positions match TRBD1. The CDR3 runs to 15 residues. Trimming at V came to 2 bases and at J to 3 bases, leaving 7 bases not matched to a gene. Germline V gene lookup returns CDR1 SGHRS and CDR2 YFSETQ.

This clone occurred a few times. The chain uses TRBV7-8 and TRBJ2-6, with 7 bases aligning to TRBD2. The CDR3 contains 17 residues. Looked up from germline, CDR1 is SGHVS and CDR2 is FQNEAQ. The V gene end was trimmed by 5 bases and the J gene end by 4 bases; junction bases not matched to a gene: 11. This CDR3 reads CASSRGDPPKGANVLTF. The CDR3, as DNA: TGTGCCAGCAGCCGGGGGGACCCCCCGAAGGGGGCCAACGTCCTGACTTTC.

This clone was detected a few times. V is TRBV7-8 and J is TRBJ1-6; D might be TRBD1 (6 bases). V shed 4 bases and J shed 8 bases, with 12 bases lying between them. CDR1 SGHVS and CDR2 FQNEAQ come from the germline V gene. The CDR3 has 14 amino acids. As DNA, the CDR3 is TGTGCCAGCAGCTCTCGGGGGGCGGATTCACCCCTCCACTTT. It encodes CASSSRGADSPLHF. The full variable domain, with the rest looked up from reference TRBV7-8 and TRBJ1-6, is GAGVSQSPRYKVAKRGQDVALRCDPISGHVSLFWYQQALGQGPEFLTYFQNEAQLDKSGLPSDRFFAERPEGSVSTLKIQRTQQEDSAVYLCASSSRGADSPLHFGNGTRLTVT.

The CDR3 DNA sequence: TGCGCCAGCAGCCTGGGACAGGGAACAACTAATGAAAAACTGTTTTTT. Its translation is CASSLGQGTTNEKLFF. The chain links TRBV5-1 to TRBJ1-4; 9 bases align to TRBD1. The CDR3 is made up of 16 amino acids. With V trimmed by 4 bases and J by 0 bases, 4 bases remained unmatched. Germline loops: CDR1 SGHRS, CDR2 YFSETQ.

This chain uses TRBV11-3 with TRBJ2-7; D might be TRBD1 (6 bases). The germline V gene has CDR1 SGHNT and CDR2 YENEEA. The length of the CDR3 is 13 residues. Trimming left V 6 bases short and J 2 bases short, with 11 bases between. For the CDR3, the DNA is TGTGCCAGCAGGAAACAGGGCCCCTACGAGCAGTACTTC. The encoded protein is CASRKQGPYEQYF.

The genes are TRBV27 and TRBJ1-5; no clear D. V was cut by 3 bases and J by 3 bases, with 9 bases left in between. Germline CDR1 is MNHEY and CDR2 is SMNVEV (reference sequence). CDR3 length: 14 amino acids. The CDR3 region is CASSFMGHNQPQHF. The CDR3 nucleotides read TGTGCCAGCAGTTTTATGGGCCACAATCAGCCCCAGCATTTT.

CDR3 DNA sequence: TGCGCCAGCAGCTTGACAGGGGGGCAAGAGACCCAGTACTTC. Translation gives CASSLTGGQETQYF. The gene calls are TRBV5-1 and TRBJ2-5, with TRBD1 matching over 8 bases. The germline gives CDR1 SGHRS, CDR2 YFSETQ. V gave up 1 base and J gave up 2 bases; unmatched junction bases: 1. The CDR3 is 14 amino acids.

This chain joins TRBV18 and TRBJ2-1, with TRBD2 identical over 8 bases. The germline V gene encodes CDR1 KGHSH and CDR2 LQKENI. The CDR3 runs to 17 residues. The V segment lost 0 bases and the J segment 1 base; nucleotides outside the gene matches: 5. CDR3 in amino acids: CASSPPEAGGSYNEQFF. In DNA form, the CDR3 reads TGTGCCAGCTCACCACCGGAGGCGGGAGGTTCCTACAATGAGCAGTTCTTC.

This chain links TRBV29-1 with TRBJ2-1; 7 positions match TRBD2. V shed 5 bases and J 6 bases; nucleotides not matched to a gene: 7. In germline, CDR1 is SQVTM, CDR2 ANQGSEA. The CDR3 has 13 amino acids. This chain's CDR3 is CSVRRAGPNEQFF. CDR3 coding DNA: TGCAGCGTTCGTAGAGCGGGGCCCAATGAGCAGTTCTTC.

J is TRBJ2-7 and V is TRBV7-2; D may be TRBD1 (5 bases). The CDR3 is made up of 15 amino acids. The ends were cut back, 5 bases at V and 5 bases at J, with 19 bases in the middle. In germline, CDR1 is SGHTA, CDR2 FQGNSA. The CDR3 protein is CASSQPLGALHEQYF. DNA for the CDR3: TGTGCCAGCAGCCAGCCCCTAGGGGCTCTCCACGAGCAGTACTTC.